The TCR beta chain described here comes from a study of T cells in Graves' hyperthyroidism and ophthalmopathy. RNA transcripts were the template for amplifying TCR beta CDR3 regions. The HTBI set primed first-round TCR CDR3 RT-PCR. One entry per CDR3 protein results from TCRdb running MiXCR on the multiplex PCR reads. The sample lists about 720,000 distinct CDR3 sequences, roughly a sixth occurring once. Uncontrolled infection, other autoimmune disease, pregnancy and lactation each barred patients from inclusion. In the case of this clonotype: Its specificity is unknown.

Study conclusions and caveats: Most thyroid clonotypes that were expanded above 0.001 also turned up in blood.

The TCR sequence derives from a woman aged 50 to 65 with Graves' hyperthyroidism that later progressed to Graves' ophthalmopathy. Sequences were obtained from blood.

The CDR3 loop reads CASSSPASGGLADTQYF. CDR3 bases: TGTGCCAGCAGTTCTCCTGCTAGCGGGGGGCTAGCAGATACGCAGTATTTT. The chain joins TRBV27 to TRBJ2-3; 11 nucleotides line up with TRBD2. The CDR3 extends over 17 amino acids. V was pared by 4 bases and J by 4 bases, with 10 bases of the junction left unmatched. The germline V gene has CDR1 MNHEY and CDR2 SMNVEV (reference sequence).